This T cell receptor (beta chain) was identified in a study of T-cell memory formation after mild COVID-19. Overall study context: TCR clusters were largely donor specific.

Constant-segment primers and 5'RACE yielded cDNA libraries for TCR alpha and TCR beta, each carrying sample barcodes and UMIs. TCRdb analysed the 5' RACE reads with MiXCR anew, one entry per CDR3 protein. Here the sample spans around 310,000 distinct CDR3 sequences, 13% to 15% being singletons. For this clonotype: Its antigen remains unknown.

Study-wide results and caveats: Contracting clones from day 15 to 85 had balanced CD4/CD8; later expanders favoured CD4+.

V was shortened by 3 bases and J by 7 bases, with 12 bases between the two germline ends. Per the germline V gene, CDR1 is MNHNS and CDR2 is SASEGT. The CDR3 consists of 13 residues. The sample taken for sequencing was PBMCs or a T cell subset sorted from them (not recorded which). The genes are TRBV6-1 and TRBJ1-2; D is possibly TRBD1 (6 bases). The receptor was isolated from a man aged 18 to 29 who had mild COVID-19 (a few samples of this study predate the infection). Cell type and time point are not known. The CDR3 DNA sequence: TGTGCCAGCAGTGACTGGGGGCGGGGTGGCTACACCTTC. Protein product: CASSDWGRGGYTF.